The present T cell receptor beta chain was sequenced within a study of early T cells in non-severe SARS-CoV-2 infection. Study-level information: With bulk RNA from unsorted whole blood as input, sequencing yielded unpaired chains. Study-level points and caveats: VDJdb matches were skewed toward anti-spike CD8 T cell responses.

Separate cDNA molecules each had unique molecular identifiers attached to them. TCRdb re-called the 5' RACE reads through MiXCR, storing one row per CDR3 protein. This sample has roughly 53,000 distinct CDR3 sequences, with about 10% found just once. Of note for this clonotype: Its antigen is not identified.

V was clipped by 9 bases and J by 6 bases; unmatched bases: 11. CDR3 length: 14 amino acids. CDR1 ENHRY and CDR2 SYGVKD come from the germline V gene. The TCR was taken from an adult who was a healthcare worker with PCR-confirmed SARS-CoV-2 infection or an uninfected control (not recorded which). The specimen sequenced was whole blood. The chain couples TRBV10-3 to TRBJ2-1; 7 nucleotides line up with TRBD2. In nucleotides, the CDR3 is TGTGCCATAAGTCGCGGGAGTGTGGGCAATGAGCAGTTCTTC. As protein: CAISRGSVGNEQFF.